This TCR beta chain was identified in a study of T cells in Graves' hyperthyroidism and ophthalmopathy. The CDR3 has 14 residues. V lost 5 bases, J lost 1 base, and 11 bases lay in between. CDR1 is SNHLY and CDR2 is FYNNEI in the germline V gene. There were TCR beta CDR3 regions amplified from RNA transcripts. HTBI primers were employed in a first-round RT-PCR of the TCR CDR3. One entry per CDR3 protein results from TCRdb running MiXCR on the multiplex PCR reads. Of under 350,000 distinct CDR3 sequences listed, over 15% were seen once; the top ten hold about half. This clonotype was counted many times. In patients aged 18 to 65, hyperthyroidism was newly diagnosed, with duration under 2 months. Patients having uncontrolled infection, another autoimmune disease, pregnancy or lactation were not included. PBMCs were sourced from more than 9 ml fresh peripheral blood.

The chain links TRBV2 to TRBJ1-1; no firm D call. This sequence was found in a woman in her 50s with Graves' hyperthyroidism. Sample: blood. Written as DNA, the CDR3 is TGTGCCAGCAGTACACGGGCATCGAACACTGAAGCTTTCTTT. Protein: CASSTRASNTEAFF.